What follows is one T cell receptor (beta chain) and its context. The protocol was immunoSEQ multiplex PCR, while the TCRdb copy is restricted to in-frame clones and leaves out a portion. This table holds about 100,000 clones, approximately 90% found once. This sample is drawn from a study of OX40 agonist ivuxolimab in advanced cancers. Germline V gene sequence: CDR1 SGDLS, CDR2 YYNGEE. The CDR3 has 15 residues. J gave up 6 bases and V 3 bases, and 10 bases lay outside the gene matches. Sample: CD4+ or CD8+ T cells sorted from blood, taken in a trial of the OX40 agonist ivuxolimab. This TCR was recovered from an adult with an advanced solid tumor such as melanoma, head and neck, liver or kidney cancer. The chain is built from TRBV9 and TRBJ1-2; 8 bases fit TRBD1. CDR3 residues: CASSEQDRVGNGYTF. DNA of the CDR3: TGTGCCAGCAGCGAGCAGGACAGGGTGGGGAATGGCTACACCTTC.